This is a list of T cell receptor beta chains from one sample in a study of blood T cell repertoires in COVID-19. Clones were read by immunoSEQ multiplex PCR, and TCRdb kept only the in-frame ones, dropping some. The repertoire holds 50,000 to 60,000 clones, with about nine tenths as singletons. The source material was peripheral blood. These receptors came from a man in his fifties or sixties with acute or convalescent COVID-19. Each CDR3 is given with its conserved first and last residue. The order of the fields is J gene, D gene, clone size, V gene, CDR3 DNA, CDR3 protein. D genes are given only for firm matches. The listing skips clone size in some rows; elsewhere it reads once, few, many or a size class.

j_gene: TRBJ2-7; d_gene: TRBD2; abundance: .; v_gene: TRBV7-6; CDR3nt: TGTGCCAGCAGCTTAAACGTCCCTAGCGGGGACTCCTACGAGCAGTACTTC; CDR3aa: CASSLNVPSGDSYEQYF
j_gene: TRBJ1-1; d_gene: TRBD1; abundance: .; v_gene: TRBV3-1/TRBV3-2; CDR3nt: TGTGCCAGCAGCCTAGAGGGGGCCATGAACACTGAAGCTTTCTTT; CDR3aa: CASSLEGAMNTEAFF
j_gene: TRBJ1-4; d_gene: TRBD1; abundance: .; v_gene: TRBV10-3; CDR3nt: TGTGCCATCAGTGAGTTCCGGACAGGGCTAGCTGAAAAACTGTTTTTT; CDR3aa: CAISEFRTGLAEKLFF
j_gene: TRBJ2-3; d_gene: TRBD2; abundance: .; v_gene: TRBV6-2/TRBV6-3; CDR3nt: TGTGCCAGCGGCCCCCCGCGGGGGGCGGGTGATACGCAGTATTTT; CDR3aa: CASGPPRGAGDTQYF
j_gene: TRBJ1-2; d_gene: TRBD1; abundance: .; v_gene: TRBV5-1; CDR3nt: TGCGCCAGCACTCCGACAGGGGGCTCGGTTGGCTACACCTTC; CDR3aa: CASTPTGGSVGYTF
j_gene: TRBJ1-3; d_gene: .; abundance: .; v_gene: TRBV9; CDR3nt: TGTGCCAGCAGCCTACGCGCCGCGAGCTCTGGAAACACCATATATTTT; CDR3aa: CASSLRAASSGNTIYF
j_gene: TRBJ2-7; d_gene: .; abundance: .; v_gene: TRBV29-1; CDR3nt: TGCAGCGGCCGGGAGCCAGGGTCCTACGAGCAGTACTTC; CDR3aa: CSGREPGSYEQYF
j_gene: TRBJ2-3; d_gene: TRBD2; abundance: .; v_gene: TRBV24-1; CDR3nt: TGTGCCACCAGTTCAGGGACTAGCACTAGCACAGATACGCAGTATTTT; CDR3aa: CATSSGTSTSTDTQYF
j_gene: TRBJ2-3; d_gene: TRBD2; abundance: few; v_gene: TRBV6-4; CDR3nt: TGTGCCAGCAGCCGACTAGCGGGGAATTTGGATACGCAGTATTTT; CDR3aa: CASSRLAGNLDTQYF
j_gene: TRBJ1-1; d_gene: .; abundance: .; v_gene: TRBV9; CDR3nt: TGTGCCAGCAGCCTGGTCGGGGGGATCAACACTGAAGCTTTCTTT; CDR3aa: CASSLVGGINTEAFF
j_gene: TRBJ2-1; d_gene: .; abundance: .; v_gene: TRBV11-2; CDR3nt: TGTGCCAGCAGCAGGGGGGGTTTTTTAAATGAGCAGTTCTTC; CDR3aa: CASSRGGFLNEQFF
j_gene: TRBJ1-1; d_gene: .; abundance: once; v_gene: TRBV11-1; CDR3nt: TGTGCCAGCAGCCAGCGATCCTTGAACACTGAAGCTTTCTTT; CDR3aa: CASSQRSLNTEAFF
j_gene: TRBJ2-2; d_gene: TRBD1; abundance: .; v_gene: TRBV7-9; CDR3nt: TGTGCCAGCAGCTCGACCGGGACAGGGAACACCGGGGAGCTGTTTTTT; CDR3aa: CASSSTGTGNTGELFF
j_gene: TRBJ1-2; d_gene: .; abundance: .; v_gene: TRBV11-2; CDR3nt: TGTGCCAGCAGCCGTGACAGCTCGTCCTCCTATGGCTACACCTTC; CDR3aa: CASSRDSSSSYGYTF
j_gene: TRBJ1-4; d_gene: .; abundance: .; v_gene: TRBV2; CDR3nt: TGTGCCAGCAGGCTTAGACCGGTCGGGGAACTGTTTTTT; CDR3aa: CASRLRPVGELFF
j_gene: TRBJ2-1; d_gene: .; abundance: .; v_gene: TRBV7-8; CDR3nt: TGTGCCAGCAGCTATGGGGACACGGTGGTTTTCTATGAGCAGTTCTTC; CDR3aa: CASSYGDTVVFYEQFF
j_gene: TRBJ2-1; d_gene: TRBD2; abundance: .; v_gene: TRBV7-9; CDR3nt: TGTGCCAGCAGCTTTAGGGCGGGGGGGCCGAATGAGCAGTTCTTC; CDR3aa: CASSFRAGGPNEQFF
j_gene: TRBJ2-3; d_gene: TRBD2; abundance: .; v_gene: TRBV13; CDR3nt: TGTGCCAGCAGCCCCACTAGCGGGGGGGCCCCAGATACGCAGTATTTT; CDR3aa: CASSPTSGGAPDTQYF
j_gene: TRBJ1-2; d_gene: .; abundance: .; v_gene: TRBV4-1; CDR3nt: TGCGCCAGCAGCCCGATAAGCGGCTATGGCTACACCTTC; CDR3aa: CASSPISGYGYTF
j_gene: TRBJ1-2; d_gene: .; abundance: .; v_gene: TRBV21-1; CDR3nt: TGTGCCAGCAGCATAGCCCCCCAAGGGGCCGCTAACTATGGCTACACCTTC; CDR3aa: CASSIAPQGAANYGYTF
j_gene: TRBJ1-4; d_gene: .; abundance: once; v_gene: TRBV4-2; CDR3nt: TGTGCCAGCAGCCAAGATGTATCGGGATCTAATGAAAAACTGTTTTTT; CDR3aa: CASSQDVSGSNEKLFF
j_gene: TRBJ2-5; d_gene: TRBD1; abundance: .; v_gene: TRBV11-2; CDR3nt: TGTGCCAGCAGCATGAGAGGGGGCTGGGAGACCCAGTACTTC; CDR3aa: CASSMRGGWETQYF
j_gene: TRBJ2-1; d_gene: TRBD1; abundance: .; v_gene: TRBV11-2; CDR3nt: TGTGCCAGCAGCTCTGACAGGGGGAACAATGAGCAGTTCTTC; CDR3aa: CASSSDRGNNEQFF
j_gene: TRBJ2-7; d_gene: .; abundance: .; v_gene: TRBV13; CDR3nt: TGTGCCAGCAGCTTAGTAAGCCTAGCAGCGTCGGGGGAGCAGTACTTC; CDR3aa: CASSLVSLAASGEQYF
j_gene: TRBJ1-4; d_gene: .; abundance: .; v_gene: TRBV19; CDR3nt: TGTGCCAGTGGAAGAAGGGGAACAACTAATGAAAAACTGTTTTTT; CDR3aa: CASGRRGTTNEKLFF
j_gene: TRBJ1-6; d_gene: .; abundance: .; v_gene: TRBV10-2; CDR3nt: TGCGCCAGCAGGGAGGAGCCCTATAATTCACCCCTCCACTTT; CDR3aa: CASREEPYNSPLHF
j_gene: TRBJ1-1; d_gene: TRBD1; abundance: .; v_gene: TRBV6-6; CDR3nt: TGTGCCAGCAGTTTCCCAGGGGGCATCGGCACTGAAGCTTTCTTT; CDR3aa: CASSFPGGIGTEAFF
j_gene: TRBJ1-1; d_gene: .; abundance: .; v_gene: TRBV7-9; CDR3nt: TGTGCCAGCAGCCTGGGGAGCACTGAAGCTTTCTTT; CDR3aa: CASSLGSTEAFF
j_gene: TRBJ2-2; d_gene: .; abundance: once; v_gene: TRBV5-1; CDR3nt: TGCGCCAGCAGCTTGGCCTCGGGATTAAACACCGGGGAGCTGTTTTTT; CDR3aa: CASSLASGLNTGELFF
j_gene: TRBJ1-4; d_gene: .; abundance: .; v_gene: TRBV19; CDR3nt: TGTGCCAGTAGTATAGCTGCTACCCAGCGAGAAAAACTGTTTTTT; CDR3aa: CASSIAATQREKLFF
j_gene: TRBJ1-5; d_gene: TRBD1; abundance: .; v_gene: TRBV6-5; CDR3nt: TGTGCCAGCGTCCGGTGGACAGGGGACCAGCCCCAGCATTTT; CDR3aa: CASVRWTGDQPQHF
j_gene: TRBJ1-3; d_gene: .; abundance: .; v_gene: TRBV6-2/TRBV6-3; CDR3nt: TGTGCCAGCAGCCCCCTCGCAGTCTCCGGAAACACCATATATTTT; CDR3aa: CASSPLAVSGNTIYF
j_gene: TRBJ1-5; d_gene: TRBD1; abundance: .; v_gene: TRBV19; CDR3nt: TGTGCCAGTAGTATAGCGGGACAGGGTGATTTCGCTCAGCCCCAGCATTTT; CDR3aa: CASSIAGQGDFAQPQHF
j_gene: TRBJ2-7; d_gene: .; abundance: once; v_gene: TRBV9; CDR3nt: TGTGCCAGCAGCGTAGGGGACTTTCACTACGAGCAGTACTTC; CDR3aa: CASSVGDFHYEQYF
j_gene: TRBJ2-1; d_gene: .; abundance: few; v_gene: TRBV5-1; CDR3nt: TGCGCCAGCAGCAAAATGTCGAGCTCCTACAATGAGCAGTTCTTC; CDR3aa: CASSKMSSSYNEQFF
j_gene: TRBJ1-2; d_gene: .; abundance: .; v_gene: TRBV5-1; CDR3nt: TGCGCCAGCAGCCCCCGGGAGGGGGTGGGAGGCTACACCTTC; CDR3aa: CASSPREGVGGYTF
j_gene: TRBJ2-3; d_gene: .; abundance: once; v_gene: TRBV6-5; CDR3nt: TGTGCCATTTCACATGGGACTTCCGAACGACATACGCAGTATTTT; CDR3aa: CAISHGTSERHTQYF
j_gene: TRBJ2-1; d_gene: TRBD1; abundance: .; v_gene: TRBV10-3; CDR3nt: TGTGCCATCAGTGGGCCGGGACAGGGGGTCGATGAGCAGTTCTTC; CDR3aa: CAISGPGQGVDEQFF
j_gene: TRBJ1-2; d_gene: .; abundance: .; v_gene: TRBV5-6; CDR3nt: TGTGCCAGCAGCTTTTACAGGGTAGGCATCTATGGCTACACCTTC; CDR3aa: CASSFYRVGIYGYTF
j_gene: TRBJ1-4; d_gene: .; abundance: .; v_gene: TRBV4-2; CDR3nt: TGTGCCAGCAGCCAAGAGCCGGGGGGTGAAAAACTGTTTTTT; CDR3aa: CASSQEPGGEKLFF
j_gene: TRBJ1-1; d_gene: .; abundance: .; v_gene: TRBV13; CDR3nt: TGTGCCAGCAGCCGCCGGACAGAAGCTTTCTTT; CDR3aa: CASSRRTEAFF
j_gene: TRBJ2-3; d_gene: TRBD2; abundance: .; v_gene: TRBV30; CDR3nt: TGTGCCTGGAGCCACGGACTAGTTGCAGATACGCAGTATTTT; CDR3aa: CAWSHGLVADTQYF
j_gene: TRBJ2-2; d_gene: .; abundance: .; v_gene: TRBV6-1; CDR3nt: TGTGCCAGCAGTGACGGTCGGGTACGAGGGAACACCGGGGAGCTGTTTTTT; CDR3aa: CASSDGRVRGNTGELFF
j_gene: TRBJ1-3; d_gene: .; abundance: .; v_gene: TRBV15; CDR3nt: TGTGCCACCAGCAGAGACAGGGGAAGGGGTGGAAACACCATATATTTT; CDR3aa: CATSRDRGRGGNTIYF
j_gene: TRBJ2-5; d_gene: .; abundance: .; v_gene: TRBV30; CDR3nt: TGTGCCTGGAGTTATAATCTACTAGGCCCCGAAGAGACCCAGTACTTC; CDR3aa: CAWSYNLLGPEETQYF
j_gene: TRBJ2-7; d_gene: TRBD1; abundance: .; v_gene: TRBV4-1; CDR3nt: TGCGCCAGCAGCCGAGGGGCGGACAGGGACGAGCAGTACTTC; CDR3aa: CASSRGADRDEQYF
j_gene: TRBJ2-1; d_gene: TRBD1; abundance: .; v_gene: TRBV2; CDR3nt: TGTGCCAGCAGTGGGTCCTGGACAGGGCTTAATGAGCAGTTCTTC; CDR3aa: CASSGSWTGLNEQFF
j_gene: TRBJ1-4; d_gene: TRBD1; abundance: .; v_gene: TRBV7-2; CDR3nt: TGTGCCAGCAGACAGGACAGGAGCAATGAAAAACTGTTTTTT; CDR3aa: CASRQDRSNEKLFF